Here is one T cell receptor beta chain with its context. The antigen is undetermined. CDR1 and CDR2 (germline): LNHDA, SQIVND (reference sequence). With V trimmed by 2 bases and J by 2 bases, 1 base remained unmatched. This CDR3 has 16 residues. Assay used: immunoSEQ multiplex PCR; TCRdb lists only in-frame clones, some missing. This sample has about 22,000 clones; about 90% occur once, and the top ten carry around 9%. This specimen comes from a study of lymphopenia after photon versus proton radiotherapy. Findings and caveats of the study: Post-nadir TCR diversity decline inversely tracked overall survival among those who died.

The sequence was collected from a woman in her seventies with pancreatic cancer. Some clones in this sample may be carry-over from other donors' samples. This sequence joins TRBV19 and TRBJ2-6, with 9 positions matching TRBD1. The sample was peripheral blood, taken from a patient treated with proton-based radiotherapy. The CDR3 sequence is CASSIRQGAGANVLTF. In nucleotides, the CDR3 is TGTGCCAGTAGTATAAGACAGGGGGCTGGGGCCAACGTCCTGACTTTC.